One sample yielded the 11 T cell receptor beta chains listed below, sequenced in a study of read filtering for tumor transcriptome and immune sequencing. The library was built from roughly 400 ng RNA with molecular barcoded adaptors for alpha/delta and beta/gamma chains. TCRdb used MiXCR to reprocess the reads, holding one entry per CDR3 protein. The sample lists fewer than 45,000 distinct CDR3 sequences, about 11% occurring once. Sample: a population of CD138-negative cells sorted from bone marrow. The receptors derive from a donor at least 40 years old with multiple myeloma.

This clonotype was seen ten or more times. In nucleotides, the CDR3 is TGCGCCAGCAGCTTGTACCAGGGAGGAGAGACCCAGTACTTC. It encodes CASSLYQGGETQYF. The chain has TRBV5-1 and TRBJ2-5; TRBD2 is a possible D gene (6 bases). Trimming removed 1 base from V and 4 bases from J, with 11 bases in between. Per the germline V gene, CDR1 is SGHRS and CDR2 is YFSETQ. The CDR3 has 14 residues. The full variable domain, completed using reference TRBV5-1 and TRBJ2-5, is KAGVTQTPRYLIKTRGQQVTLSCSPISGHRSVSWYQQTPGQGLQFLFEYFSETQRNKGNFPGRFSGRQFSNSRSEMNVSTLELGDSALYLCASSLYQGGETQYFGPGTRLLVL.

This clonotype is medium-sized by share. V usage is TRBV29-1 and J usage is TRBJ2-3; TRBD2 matches at 9 bases. With 7 bases clipped from V and 2 bases from J, the junction kept 7 bases outside the gene matches. The CDR3 covers 14 residues. Germline V gene sequence: CDR1 SQVTM, CDR2 ANQGSEA. CDR3 protein: CSGAGGGATDTQYF. The DNA of the CDR3 is TGCAGCGGGGCTGGCGGGGGGGCCACAGATACGCAGTATTTT.

This clonotype appeared many times. The chain combines TRBV28 with TRBJ1-1; weak D call: TRBD1 (5 bases). In germline, CDR1 is MDHEN, CDR2 SYDVKM. The CDR3 runs 15 residues. V lost 5 bases to trimming and J lost 0 bases, with 13 bases between them. CDR3 nucleotide sequence: TGTGCCAGCAGTCCTTGGGGGGTTTTGAACACTGAAGCTTTCTTT. Translating gives CASSPWGVLNTEAFF. The full variable domain, with the rest looked up from reference TRBV28 and TRBJ1-1, is DVKVTQSSRYLVKRTGEKVFLECVQDMDHENMFWYRQDPGLGLRLIYFSYDVKMKEKGDIPEGYSVSREKKERFSLILESASTNQTSMYLCASSPWGVLNTEAFFGQGTRLTVV.

This clonotype was observed at least ten times. This chain joins TRBV7-6 and TRBJ2-7, with D perhaps TRBD2 (6 bases). CDR1 and CDR2 from the germline V gene are SGHVS and FNYEAQ. Trimming pared 5 bases from V and 2 bases from J, leaving 13 bases between. This CDR3 has 14 residues. CDR3 in amino acids: CASSPAGGTYEQYF. CDR3 DNA: TGTGCCAGCAGCCCAGCGGGCGGAACCTACGAGCAGTACTTC.

This clonotype was seen repeatedly, ten times or more. The chain is built from TRBV12-3 or TRBV12-4 and TRBJ1-5; possible D gene TRBD1, 5 bases. The V end lost 5 bases, the J end lost 3 bases, and 11 bases lay between the germline ends. This CDR3 contains 14 residues. The CDR3: CASSTRQTNQPQHF. CDR3 bases: TGTGCCAGCAGTACACGACAGACCAATCAGCCCCAGCATTTT.

This clonotype appeared many times. The chain employs TRBV20-1 and TRBJ2-3; D unclear. V was trimmed by 2 bases and J by 4 bases, leaving 10 bases between them. CDR1 is DFQATT and CDR2 is SNEGSKA in the germline V gene (reference sequence). CDR3 length: 13 residues. In DNA, the CDR3 is TGCAGTGCTAGATTCGGTTCCGCAGATACGCAGTATTTT. Translating gives CSARFGSADTQYF.

This clonotype was counted at least ten times. The chain links TRBV28 to TRBJ1-1; TRBD1 is a possible D gene (5 bases). Germline V CDR1 and CDR2: MDHEN, SYDVKM. This CDR3 has 12 residues. V dropped 5 bases and J dropped 5 bases, with 9 bases sitting between them. This CDR3 reads CASSDWGTEAFF. The DNA for the CDR3 is TGTGCCAGCAGTGATTGGGGGACTGAAGCTTTCTTT.

This clonotype was detected many times. The germline gene is not matched at one end of the junction; a read error may be the cause. The gene calls are TRBV6-6 and TRBJ2-7; D may be TRBD1 (6 bases). CDR1 and CDR2 from the germline V gene are MNHNY and SVGAGI (reference sequence). This CDR3 has 13 amino acids. This CDR3 is CASSNLAGTLRTF. The CDR3 region has the DNA TGTGCCAGCAGTAACCTAGCTGGGACACTACGTACTTTC.

The table lists this clonotype with many counts. This chain links TRBV7-2 with TRBJ1-5; maybe TRBD1 (5 bases). The CDR3 totals 14 residues. V lost 5 bases to trimming and J lost 1 base, with 9 bases between them. Germline CDR1 SGHTA, CDR2 FQGNSA. The CDR3 protein is CASSTGLSNQPQHF. In nucleotides, the CDR3 is TGTGCCAGCAGCACGGGACTCAGCAATCAGCCCCAGCATTTT.

This clonotype has at least ten counts. The V gene is TRBV7-9, the J gene TRBJ2-2; tentatively, D is TRBD2 (5 bases). The CDR3 spans 15 residues. V gave up 1 base and J gave up 6 bases, with 12 bases separating them. The germline V gene has CDR1 SEHNR and CDR2 FQNEAQ (reference sequence). The DNA for the CDR3 is TGTGCCAGCAGCTTAGAAGGAGTTAGCGCCGGGGAGCTGTTTTTT. It translates to CASSLEGVSAGELFF.

There are many counts of this clonotype. The chain combines TRBV23-1 with TRBJ2-3; TRBD2 might be the D (6 bases). TRBV23-1 is an ORF for which the function is uncertain. V lost 8 bases and J 0 bases, leaving 36 bases between the germline ends. The CDR3 sequence is 22 residues long. CDR3 nucleotides: TGCGCCAGCGGCAAGGTTAACCCGGGGGAGAGATCATACCAACCTAGCACAGATACGCAGTATTTT. It yields the protein CASGKVNPGERSYQPSTDTQYF.